The clone carrying this T cell receptor (beta chain) was recorded a few times. As yet, its antigen is unknown. There are 17 residues in the CDR3. Germline CDR1 and CDR2: MDHEN and SYDVKM. The ends lost 5 bases at V and 2 bases at J; junction bases unmatched: 7. This record belongs to a study of cytomegalovirus exposure and HLA in healthy donors. About the study: The approximately 710 first-cohort repertoires and the approximately 110 validation repertoires shared the same platform, a later analysis reported.

Generated by immunoSEQ multiplex PCR, the TCRdb table keeps only in-frame clones and is missing some. The sample lists about 88,000 clones; roughly 84% were seen once. Points from the study as a whole: Cytomegalovirus-associated TCR beta chains were listed, numbering 164. Some public TCRs appeared in many individuals, while most sequences were rare. Subsequent analysis found a tendency for first-cohort TCR clusters to co-occur within the 110 or so validation repertoires.

What was sequenced was PBMCs. The receptor comes from a woman aged 18-30 years in good health and CMV-seropositive. The chain joins TRBV28 to TRBJ1-5; TRBD1 aligns across 12 bases. The CDR3 DNA reads as TGTGCCAGCAGTCATGGGACAGGGGGCTCGGGCAATCAGCCCCAGCATTTT. As protein: CASSHGTGGSGNQPQHF.